This T cell receptor beta chain appears in the sequencing data of a study of blood T cell repertoires in COVID-19. In the study overall: The study drew acute and convalescent COVID-19 samples from the United States, Italy and Spain. In each case, the material was cDNA or gDNA derived from T cells, B-cell-depleted T cells, or PBMCs.

Patients from Seattle were sampled longitudinally, starting during active infection. The CDR3 is 16 residues long. Trimming removed 1 base at V and 1 base at J, with 13 bases between. Germline V CDR1 and CDR2: LNHDA, SQIVND (reference sequence). TCRdb's copy holds only in-frame clones and misses some; the assay was immunoSEQ multiplex PCR. The data show some 140,000 clones, 83% seen once. The sample was peripheral blood. The origin of this receptor is a woman in her sixties with COVID-19, enrolled during active disease. The V gene is TRBV19, the J gene TRBJ1-1, with D unresolved. The chain's CDR3 is CASSIGGFRGNTEAFF. The DNA for the CDR3 is TGTGCCAGTAGTATAGGAGGTTTCCGGGGGAACACTGAAGCTTTCTTT.